This TCR beta chain was identified in a study of T cell responses to AZD1222 COVID-19 vaccine. Per the germline V gene, CDR1 is LNHNV and CDR2 is YYDKDF (reference sequence). J gave up 2 bases and V 0 bases, and 11 bases lay outside the gene matches. This CDR3 has 19 amino acids. Only in-frame clones appear in the TCRdb table, and some are missing; sequencing was by immunoSEQ multiplex PCR. The table records approximately 74,000 clones, roughly 82% of them present only once. The TCR originated in an adult in good health. V and J are TRBV15 and TRBJ2-5, with TRBD2 identical over 11 bases. Specimen: peripheral blood, collected on day 0 of AZD1222 vaccination. The CDR3 spells CATSREVASGGTLQETQYF. The CDR3 DNA follows: TGTGCCACCAGCAGAGAAGTGGCTAGCGGGGGGACCCTTCAAGAGACCCAGTACTTC.